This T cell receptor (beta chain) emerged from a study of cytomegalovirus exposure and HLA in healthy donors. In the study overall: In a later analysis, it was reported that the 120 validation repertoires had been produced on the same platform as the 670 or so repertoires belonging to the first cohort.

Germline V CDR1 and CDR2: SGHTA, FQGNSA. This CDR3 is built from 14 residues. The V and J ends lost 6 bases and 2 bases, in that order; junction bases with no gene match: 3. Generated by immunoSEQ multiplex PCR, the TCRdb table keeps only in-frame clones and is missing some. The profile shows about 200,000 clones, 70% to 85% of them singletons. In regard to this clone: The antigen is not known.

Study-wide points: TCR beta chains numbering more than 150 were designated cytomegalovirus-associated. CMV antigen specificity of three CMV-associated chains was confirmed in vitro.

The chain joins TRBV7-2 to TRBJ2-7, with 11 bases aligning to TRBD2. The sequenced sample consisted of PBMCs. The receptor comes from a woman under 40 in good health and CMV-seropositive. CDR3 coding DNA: TGTGCCAGCAGGACTAGCGGGATAACCTACGAGCAGTACTTC. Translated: CASRTSGITYEQYF.